The present T cell receptor (beta chain) was sequenced within a study of PD-1 blockade in classical Hodgkin lymphoma. Study-wide points: As was reported, newly diagnosed patients showed lower baseline TCR diversity than healthy donors did. Unlike CD8+ TCR diversity, which did not rise significantly by C4D1, CD4+ TCR diversity did.

TCRdb's copy holds only in-frame clones and misses some; the assay was immunoSEQ multiplex PCR. The data show 90,000 to 100,000 clones, with about four fifths seen just once and approximately 15% held by the top ten. Germline V CDR1 and CDR2: MDHEN, SYDVKM. V was clipped by 9 bases and J by 5 bases, with 17 bases between them. This CDR3 is built from 14 residues. Of note for this clone: Its antigen is still unknown.

Each and every patient relapsed after autologous stem cell transplantation, and patients got differing brentuximab vedotin exposure. The chain links TRBV28 to TRBJ1-5; no firm D call. The sample in question was peripheral blood mononuclear cells (PBMCs), obtained before the second cycle of nivolumab. The source of this sequence is a human donor with classical Hodgkin lymphoma. CDR3 protein: CASTTWGVHQPQHF. In nucleotides, the CDR3 is TGTGCCAGTACCACGTGGGGAGTGCATCAGCCCCAGCATTTT.